This TCR beta chain was identified during a study of shared clonotypes between healthy human individuals. Study conclusions and caveats: The sampled material consisted only of blood, and tissue repertoires are likely to differ. Generally, naive subsets (rather than memory subsets) showed larger estimated richness. Among non-shared clonotypes, generation probabilities were lower than among those shared by all four donors.

Terminally differentiated effector memory CD45RA+ cells were excluded from the naive CD8 cells, which were CD45RO-negative and positively selected for CCR7. Tens of thousands of T cell genomes, or approximately 200 ng DNA, went into the sorted-subset replicate PCRs. Only in-frame clones appear in the TCRdb table, and some are missing; sequencing was by immunoSEQ multiplex PCR. The sample consists of about 2.2 million clones, 85% to 95% of them appearing once. To note about this clone: The antigen is unknown.

The germline gives CDR1 SGDLS, CDR2 YYNGEE. Trimming stripped 1 base from V and 2 bases from J, with 21 bases between. This CDR3 is 18 amino acids long. Source material: naive CD8+ T cells from PBMCs. The receptor's source is a man between 18 and 29 years old in good health. Some clones in this sample may be carry-over from other donors' samples. This chain links TRBV9 with TRBJ1-2; D is perhaps TRBD1 (5 bases). The CDR3 sequence: CASSVSAGGQDKNYGYTF. CDR3 DNA: TGTGCCAGCAGCGTAAGTGCCGGAGGTCAGGACAAAAACTATGGCTACACCTTC.